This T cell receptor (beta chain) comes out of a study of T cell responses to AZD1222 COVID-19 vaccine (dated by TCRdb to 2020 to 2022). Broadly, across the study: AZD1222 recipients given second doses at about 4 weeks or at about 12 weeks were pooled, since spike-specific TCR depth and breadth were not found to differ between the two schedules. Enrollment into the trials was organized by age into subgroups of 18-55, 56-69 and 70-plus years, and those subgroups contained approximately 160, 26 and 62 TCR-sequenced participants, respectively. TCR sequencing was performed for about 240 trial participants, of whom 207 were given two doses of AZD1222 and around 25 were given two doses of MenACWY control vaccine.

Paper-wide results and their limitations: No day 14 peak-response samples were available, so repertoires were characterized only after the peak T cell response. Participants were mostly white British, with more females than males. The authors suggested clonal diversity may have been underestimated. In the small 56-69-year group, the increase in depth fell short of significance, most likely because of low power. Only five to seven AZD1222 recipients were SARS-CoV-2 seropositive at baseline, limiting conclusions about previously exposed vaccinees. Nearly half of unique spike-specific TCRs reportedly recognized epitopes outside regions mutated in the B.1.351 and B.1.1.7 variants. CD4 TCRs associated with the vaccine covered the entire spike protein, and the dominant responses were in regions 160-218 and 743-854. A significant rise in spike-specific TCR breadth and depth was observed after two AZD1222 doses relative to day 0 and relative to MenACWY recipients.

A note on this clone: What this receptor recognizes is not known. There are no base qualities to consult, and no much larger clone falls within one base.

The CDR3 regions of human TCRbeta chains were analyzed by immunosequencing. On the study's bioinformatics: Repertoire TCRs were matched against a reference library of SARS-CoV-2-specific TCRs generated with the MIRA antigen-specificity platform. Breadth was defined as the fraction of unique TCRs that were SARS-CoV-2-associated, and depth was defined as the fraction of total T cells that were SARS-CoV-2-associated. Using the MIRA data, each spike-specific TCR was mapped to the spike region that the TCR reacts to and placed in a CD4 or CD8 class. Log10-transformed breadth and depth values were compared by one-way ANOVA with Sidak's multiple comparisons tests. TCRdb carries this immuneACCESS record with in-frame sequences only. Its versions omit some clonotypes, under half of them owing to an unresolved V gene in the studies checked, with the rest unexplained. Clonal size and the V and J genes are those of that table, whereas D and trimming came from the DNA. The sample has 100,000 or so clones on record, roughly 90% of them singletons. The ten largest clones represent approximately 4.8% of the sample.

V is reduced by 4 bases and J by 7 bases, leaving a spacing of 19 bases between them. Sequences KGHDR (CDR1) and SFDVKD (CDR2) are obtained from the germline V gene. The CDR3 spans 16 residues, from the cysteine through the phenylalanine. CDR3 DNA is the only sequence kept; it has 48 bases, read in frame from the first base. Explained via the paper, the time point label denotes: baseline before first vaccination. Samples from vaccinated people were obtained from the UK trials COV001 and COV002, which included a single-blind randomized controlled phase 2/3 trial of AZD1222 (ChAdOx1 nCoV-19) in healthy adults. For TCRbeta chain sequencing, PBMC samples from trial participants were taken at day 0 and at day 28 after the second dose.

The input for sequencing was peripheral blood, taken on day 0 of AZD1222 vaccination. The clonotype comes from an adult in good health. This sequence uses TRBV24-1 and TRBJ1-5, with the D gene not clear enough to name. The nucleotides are TGTGCCACCAGTGAATGGGCCCCAGCTCAATACCAGCCCCAGCATTTT. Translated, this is CATSEWAPAQYQPQHF.